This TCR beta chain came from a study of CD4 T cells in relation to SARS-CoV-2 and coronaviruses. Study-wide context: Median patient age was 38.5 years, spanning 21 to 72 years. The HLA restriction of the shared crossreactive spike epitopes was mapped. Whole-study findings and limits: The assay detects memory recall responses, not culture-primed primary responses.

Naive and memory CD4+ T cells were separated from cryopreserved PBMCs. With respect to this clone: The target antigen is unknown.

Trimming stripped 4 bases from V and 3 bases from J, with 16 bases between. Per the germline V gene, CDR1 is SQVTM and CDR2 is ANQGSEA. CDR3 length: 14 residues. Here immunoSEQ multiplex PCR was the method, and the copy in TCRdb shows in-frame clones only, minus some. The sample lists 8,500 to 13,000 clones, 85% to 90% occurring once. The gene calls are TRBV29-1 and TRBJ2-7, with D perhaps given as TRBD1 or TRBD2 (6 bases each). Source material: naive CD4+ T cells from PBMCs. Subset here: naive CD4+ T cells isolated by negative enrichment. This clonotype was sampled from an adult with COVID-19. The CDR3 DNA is TGCAGCGTTGGGGGCCGGGGGCCAGGCTACGAGCAGTACTTC. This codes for CSVGGRGPGYEQYF.